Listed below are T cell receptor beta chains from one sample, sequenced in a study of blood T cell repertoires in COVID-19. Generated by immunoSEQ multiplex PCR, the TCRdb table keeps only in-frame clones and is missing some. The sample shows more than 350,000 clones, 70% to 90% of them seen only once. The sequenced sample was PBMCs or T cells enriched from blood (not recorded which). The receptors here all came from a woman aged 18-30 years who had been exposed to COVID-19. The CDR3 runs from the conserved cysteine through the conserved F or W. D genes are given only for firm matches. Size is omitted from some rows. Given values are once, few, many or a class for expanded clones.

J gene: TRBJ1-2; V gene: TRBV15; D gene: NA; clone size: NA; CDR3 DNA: TGTGCCACCAGCAGAGATCAGTCGGGGGGGATCTATGGCTACACCTTC; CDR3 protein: CATSRDQSGGIYGYTF
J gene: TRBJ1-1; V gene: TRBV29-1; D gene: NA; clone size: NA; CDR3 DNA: TGCAGCGTTAGGGGAACTGAAGCTTTCTTT; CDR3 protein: CSVRGTEAFF
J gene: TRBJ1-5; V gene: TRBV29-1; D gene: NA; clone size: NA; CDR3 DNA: TGCAGCGTTCTCGAGCCTGATAGCAATCAGCCCCAGCATTTT; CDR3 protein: CSVLEPDSNQPQHF
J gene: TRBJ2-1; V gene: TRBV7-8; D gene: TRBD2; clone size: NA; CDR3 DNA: TGTGCCAGCAGCTTAACGCGGTTAGCGGGGGGGGGCAATGAGCAGTTCTTC; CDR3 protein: CASSLTRLAGGGNEQFF
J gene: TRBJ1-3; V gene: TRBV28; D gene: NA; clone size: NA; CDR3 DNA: TGTGCCAGCAGTTTGGCAGGAACCTCTGGAAACACCATATATTTT; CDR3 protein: CASSLAGTSGNTIYF
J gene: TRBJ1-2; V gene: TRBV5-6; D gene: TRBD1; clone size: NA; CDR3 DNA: TGTGCCAGCAGCCTACAGGGGGTCAATGGCTACACCTTC; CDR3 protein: CASSLQGVNGYTF
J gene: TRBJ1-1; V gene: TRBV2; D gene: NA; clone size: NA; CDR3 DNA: TGTGCCAGCCACTCCCCGGGACACCCTGAAGCTTTCTTT; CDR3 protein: CASHSPGHPEAFF
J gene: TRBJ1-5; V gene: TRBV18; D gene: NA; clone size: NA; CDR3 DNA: TGTGCCAGCTCACCGCAGGGAGGAAATCAGCCCCAGCATTTT; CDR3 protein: CASSPQGGNQPQHF
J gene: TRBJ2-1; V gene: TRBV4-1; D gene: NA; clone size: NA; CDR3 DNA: TGCGCCAGCAGCCAAGATCGGGCGGGTCGCGGTGAGCAGTTCTTC; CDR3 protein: CASSQDRAGRGEQFF
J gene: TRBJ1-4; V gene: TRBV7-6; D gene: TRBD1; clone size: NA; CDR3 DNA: TGTGCCAGCAGCTTAGCTGAAACAGGGGGGAGTGAAAAACTGTTTTTT; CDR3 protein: CASSLAETGGSEKLFF
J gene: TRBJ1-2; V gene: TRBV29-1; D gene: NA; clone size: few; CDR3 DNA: TGCAGCGTTGAAGACGGTCAGGGTGGACCCCGGTATGGCTACACCTTC; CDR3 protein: CSVEDGQGGPRYGYTF
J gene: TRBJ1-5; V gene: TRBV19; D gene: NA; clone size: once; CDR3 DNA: TGTGCCAGCAGCCAGGGAGGGGAGAATCAGCCCCAGCATTTT; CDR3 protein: CASSQGGENQPQHF
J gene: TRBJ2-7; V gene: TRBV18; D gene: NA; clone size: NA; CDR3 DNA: TGTGCCAGCTCACTTCTCCCGGGATCCCACGAGCAGTACTTC; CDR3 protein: CASSLLPGSHEQYF
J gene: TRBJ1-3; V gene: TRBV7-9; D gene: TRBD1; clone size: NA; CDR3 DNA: TGTGCCAGCAGCTGGGACAGCTCTGGAAACACCATATATTTT; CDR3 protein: CASSWDSSGNTIYF
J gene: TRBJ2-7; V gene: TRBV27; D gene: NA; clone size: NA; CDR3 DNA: TGTGCCAGCAGTTCCCCAGCCAGCCAGGGCTACGAGCAGTACTTC; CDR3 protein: CASSSPASQGYEQYF
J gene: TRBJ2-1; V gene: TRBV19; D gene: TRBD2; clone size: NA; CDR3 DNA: TGTGCCAGTAGTATTACGGCTAGCGGGGGGGTTTACAATGAGCAGTTCTTC; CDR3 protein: CASSITASGGVYNEQFF
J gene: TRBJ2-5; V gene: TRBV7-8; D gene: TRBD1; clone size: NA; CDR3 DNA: TGTGCCAGCAGCAAATGGGACAGACAAGAGACCCAGTACTTC; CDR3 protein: CASSKWDRQETQYF
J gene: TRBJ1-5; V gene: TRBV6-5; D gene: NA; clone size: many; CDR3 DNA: TGTGCCAGCAGTCGACAGCCTTATAGCAATCAGCCCCAGCATTTT; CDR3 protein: CASSRQPYSNQPQHF
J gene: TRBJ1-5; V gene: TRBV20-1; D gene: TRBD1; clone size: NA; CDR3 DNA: TGCAGTGCTAGTCGAACAGGGGCGCAGGATCAGCCCCAGCATTTT; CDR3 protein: CSASRTGAQDQPQHF
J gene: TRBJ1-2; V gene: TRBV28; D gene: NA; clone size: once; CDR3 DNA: TGTGCCAGCAGACGGACAGCGGCTTATGGCTACACCTTC; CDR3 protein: CASRRTAAYGYTF
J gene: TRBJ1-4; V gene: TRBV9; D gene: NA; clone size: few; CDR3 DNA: TGTGCCAGCAGCGCTTACAGGGAACCTAATGAAAAACTGTTTTTT; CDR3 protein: CASSAYREPNEKLFF
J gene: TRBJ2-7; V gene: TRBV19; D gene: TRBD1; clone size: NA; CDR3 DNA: TGTGCCAGTAGTAAGCAACAGGGGGCAAGCGAGCAGTACTTC; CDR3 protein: CASSKQQGASEQYF
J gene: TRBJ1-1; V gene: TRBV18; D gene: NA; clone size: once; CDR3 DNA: TGTGCCAGCTCACCAACGCAGGGGCAGACTGAAGCTTTCTTT; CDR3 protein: CASSPTQGQTEAFF
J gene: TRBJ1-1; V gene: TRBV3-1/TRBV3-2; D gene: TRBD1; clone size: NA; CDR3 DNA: TGTGCCAGCAGCCTACAGGGGGCGCGGACTGAAGCTTTCTTT; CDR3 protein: CASSLQGARTEAFF
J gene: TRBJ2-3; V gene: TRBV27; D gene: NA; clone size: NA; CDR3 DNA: TGTGCCAGCAGTTTATTCGAGGGCACAGATACGCAGTATTTT; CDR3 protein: CASSLFEGTDTQYF
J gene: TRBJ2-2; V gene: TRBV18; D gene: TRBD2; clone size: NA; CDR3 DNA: TGTGCCAGTTCCCCGGGGACTAGTGGCACCGGGGAGCTGTTTTTT; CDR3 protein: CASSPGTSGTGELFF
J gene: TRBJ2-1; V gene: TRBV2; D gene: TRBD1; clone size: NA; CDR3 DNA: TGTGCCAGCAGTTACGAGGGACAGGGAGGGTCTGGGCAGTTCTTC; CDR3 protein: CASSYEGQGGSGQFF
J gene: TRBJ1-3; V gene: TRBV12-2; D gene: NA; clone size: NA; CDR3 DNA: TGTGCAAGTCGCTCCCACAGGGTTACTCAACGACTCTCTGGAAACACCATATATTTT; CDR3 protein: CASRSHRVTQRLSGNTIYF
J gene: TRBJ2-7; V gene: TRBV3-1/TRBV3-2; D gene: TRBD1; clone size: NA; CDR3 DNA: TGTGCCAGCAGCCAAGTACTATTACTCCGGGACAGTTCCTACGAGCAGTACTTC; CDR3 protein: CASSQVLLLRDSSYEQYF
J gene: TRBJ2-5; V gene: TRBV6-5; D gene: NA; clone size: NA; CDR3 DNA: TGTGCCAGTGGCGGCCCGACAGAGACCCAGTACTTC; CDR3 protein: CASGGPTETQYF
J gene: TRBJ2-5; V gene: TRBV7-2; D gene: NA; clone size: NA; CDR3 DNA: TGTGCCAGCAGCCTCCTAGGGGTTAAAGAGACCCAGTACTTC; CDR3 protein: CASSLLGVKETQYF
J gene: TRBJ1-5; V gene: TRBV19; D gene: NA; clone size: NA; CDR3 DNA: TGTGCCAGTAGTCGATCAGGGGATCAGCCCCAGCATTTT; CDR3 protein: CASSRSGDQPQHF
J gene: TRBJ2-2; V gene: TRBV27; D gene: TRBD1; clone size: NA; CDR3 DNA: TGTGCCAGCAGTTTACGGAACCCGGGACAGGGGAACACCGGGGAGCTGTTTTTT; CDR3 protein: CASSLRNPGQGNTGELFF
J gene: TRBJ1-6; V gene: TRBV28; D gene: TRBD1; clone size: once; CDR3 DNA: TGTGCCAGCAGGGTTGGACAGGCTAATTCACCCCTCCACTTT; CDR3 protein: CASRVGQANSPLHF
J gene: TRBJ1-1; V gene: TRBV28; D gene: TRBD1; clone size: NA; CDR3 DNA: TGTGCCAGCAGTTTACCGTTAGACCGATACCGGGACAGGAGACCGAACACTGAAGCTTTCTTT; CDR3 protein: CASSLPLDRYRDRRPNTEAFF
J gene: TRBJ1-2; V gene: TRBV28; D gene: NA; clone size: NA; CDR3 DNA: TGTGCCAGCAGCAACAGGGTGTATGGCTACACCTTC; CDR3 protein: CASSNRVYGYTF
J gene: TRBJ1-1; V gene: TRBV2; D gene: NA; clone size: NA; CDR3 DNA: TGTGCCAGCAGTCCATACACTGAAGCTTTCTTT; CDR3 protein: CASSPYTEAFF
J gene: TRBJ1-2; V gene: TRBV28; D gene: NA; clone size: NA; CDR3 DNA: TGTGCCAGCAGTCATCCCCAGGTCCCCGGCTACACCTTC; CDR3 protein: CASSHPQVPGYTF
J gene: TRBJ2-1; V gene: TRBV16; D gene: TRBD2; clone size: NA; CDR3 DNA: TGTGCCAGCAGTCGGACTAGCGGGGGGCCAAGGGATGAGCAGTTCTTC; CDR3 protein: CASSRTSGGPRDEQFF
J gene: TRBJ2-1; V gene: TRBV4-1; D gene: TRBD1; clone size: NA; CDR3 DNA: TGCGCCAGCAGCTCTCCGACAGGGGGCAGCTCCTACAATGAGCAGTTCTTC; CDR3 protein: CASSSPTGGSSYNEQFF
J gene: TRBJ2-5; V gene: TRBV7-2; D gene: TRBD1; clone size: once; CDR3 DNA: TGTGCCAGCAGCTCCCACGGGACAGGAGGAGAGACCCAGTACTTC; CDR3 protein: CASSSHGTGGETQYF
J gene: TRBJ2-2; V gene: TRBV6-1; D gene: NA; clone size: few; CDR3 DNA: TGTGCCAGCAGTGAAGATGTAAGGCGGTACGTCGGGGAGCTGTTTTTT; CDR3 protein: CASSEDVRRYVGELFF
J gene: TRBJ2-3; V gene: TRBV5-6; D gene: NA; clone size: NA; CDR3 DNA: TGTGCCAGCAGCGGGGGACTCTTTGATACGCAGTATTTT; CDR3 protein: CASSGGLFDTQYF
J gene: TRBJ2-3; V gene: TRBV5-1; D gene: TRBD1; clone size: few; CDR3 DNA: TGCGCCAGCAGCCCTCCGGGACAGGGTCGCACAGATACGCAGTATTTT; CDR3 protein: CASSPPGQGRTDTQYF
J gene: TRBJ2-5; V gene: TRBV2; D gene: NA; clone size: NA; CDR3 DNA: TGTGCCAGCACCTCCCAGGGAACTGTTCAAGAGACCCAGTACTTC; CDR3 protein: CASTSQGTVQETQYF
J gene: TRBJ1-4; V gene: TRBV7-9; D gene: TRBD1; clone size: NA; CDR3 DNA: TGTGCCAGCAGCTTAGGGACAGGGCTCAATGAAAAACTGTTTTTT; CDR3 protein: CASSLGTGLNEKLFF
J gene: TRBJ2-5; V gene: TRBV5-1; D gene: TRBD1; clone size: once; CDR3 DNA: TGCGCCAGCAGCTTGGGACAGGGCCAGGGAGAGACCCAGTACTTC; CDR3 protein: CASSLGQGQGETQYF
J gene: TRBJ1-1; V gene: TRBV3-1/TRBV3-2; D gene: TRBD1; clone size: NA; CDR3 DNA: TGTGCCAGCAGCCAACCCGACAGGGGCACTGAAGCTTTCTTT; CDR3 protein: CASSQPDRGTEAFF
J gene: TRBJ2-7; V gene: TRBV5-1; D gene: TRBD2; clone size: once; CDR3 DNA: TGCGCCAGCAGCTGGACTAGCGGGAGTTCGTTCTTCTACGAGCAGTACTTC; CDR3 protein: CASSWTSGSSFFYEQYF
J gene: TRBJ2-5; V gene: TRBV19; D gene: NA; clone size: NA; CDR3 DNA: TGTGCCAGTAGTATAACTTGGGGGCGGGAGACCCAGTACTTC; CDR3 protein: CASSITWGRETQYF
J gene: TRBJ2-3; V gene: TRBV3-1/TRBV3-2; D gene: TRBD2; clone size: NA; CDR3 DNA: TGTGCCAGCAGCCAGACTAGCGGGAGAACAGATACGCAGTATTTT; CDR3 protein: CASSQTSGRTDTQYF
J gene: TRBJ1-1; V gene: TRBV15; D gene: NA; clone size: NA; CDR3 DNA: TGTGCCACCAGCAGAGTTGACAGGCTCACTGAAGCTTTCTTT; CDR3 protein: CATSRVDRLTEAFF